The text below deals with one TCR beta chain. CDR3 size: 14 residues. Germline loops: CDR1 SGHAT, CDR2 FQNNGV. Trimming shortened V by 1 base and J by 6 bases, and 13 bases separated the two germline ends. Profiling relied on immunoSEQ multiplex PCR, and the TCRdb table lists in-frame clones only, not all of them. The table includes 15,000 to 20,000 clones, approximately 83% detected once. The data were taken from a study of OX40 agonist ivuxolimab in advanced cancers. Across the study: Clinicians treated patients with ivuxolimab, an agonistic anti-OX40 (CD134) antibody.

The receptor comes from an adult with an advanced solid tumor such as melanoma, head and neck, liver or kidney cancer. Sample: CD4+ or CD8+ T cells sorted from blood, taken in a trial of the OX40 agonist ivuxolimab. The V gene is TRBV11-2, the J gene TRBJ2-7; D is perhaps TRBD1 (5 bases). CDR3 nucleotide sequence: TGTGCCAGCAGCTTAGGAAGCCCAGGGTTCGAGCAGTACTTC. It is translated as CASSLGSPGFEQYF. Full variable domain (outside the CDR3, taken from reference TRBV11-2 and TRBJ2-7): EAGVAQSPRYKIIEKRQSVAFWCNPISGHATLYWYQQILGQGPKLLIQFQNNGVVDDSQLPKDRFSAERLKGVDSTLKIQPAKLEDSAVYLCASSLGSPGFEQYFGPGTRLTVT.